The 16 T cell receptor beta chains below all came from one sample that was sequenced in a study of T-cell reconstitution after alpha-beta-depleted transplantation in children. The TCRbeta library was prepared with unique molecular identifiers. From the PCR reads, TCRdb called clonotypes with MiXCR, one entry per CDR3 protein. The sample has more than 550,000 distinct CDR3 sequences, 10% seen once. The specimen was PBMCs from the stem cell graft donor, collected from the stem cell graft. All receptors come from a human donor who donated a stem cell graft to a child with acute myeloid leukemia.

Points on this clonotype: At one end the junction does not follow the germline gene, possibly because of a read error. V usage is TRBV20-1 and J usage is TRBJ2-1, with a weak D call TRBD2 (6 bases). Germline values: CDR1 DFQATT, CDR2 SNEGSKA (reference sequence). The CDR3 is made up of 16 amino acids. The CDR3 spells CCASYPEGRRGNEQFF. The DNA for the CDR3 is TGCTGTGCGTCCTACCCGGAGGGCCGGCGGGGCAATGAGCAGTTCTTC.

This clonotype was recorded many times. The V gene is TRBV5-1, the J gene TRBJ2-2, with D unresolved. Trimming left V 0 bases short and J 1 base short, with 7 bases between. Per the germline V gene, CDR1 is SGHRS and CDR2 is YFSETQ. The CDR3 contains 15 residues. CDR3 nucleotide sequence: TGCGCCAGCAGCTTGGACACCGAGAACACCGGGGAGCTGTTTTTT. Protein product: CASSLDTENTGELFF.

The chain couples TRBV5-1 to TRBJ2-7; the D is unclear. Trimming pared 6 bases from V and 5 bases from J, leaving 9 bases between. Germline V CDR1 and CDR2: SGHRS, YFSETQ. This CDR3 region has 11 residues. The CDR3 reads CASISGDEQYF. The CDR3 nucleotides read TGCGCCAGCATAAGTGGGGACGAGCAGTACTTC.

The rearrangement uses TRBV7-8 and TRBJ2-7, with 8 bases aligning to TRBD2. The CDR3 consists of 17 residues. The V gene end was trimmed by 3 bases and the J gene end by 2 bases; junction bases not matched to a gene: 12. Germline-derived CDR1 and CDR2 are SGHVS and FQNEAQ. The CDR3 region has the DNA TGTGCCAGCAGCTTTAAAGGGGCGGGAGCGGGGGCCTACGAGCAGTACTTC. Translated, it gives CASSFKGAGAGAYEQYF.

The chain joins TRBV6-1 to TRBJ2-2, with D uncertain. V dropped 7 bases and J dropped 0 bases, with 12 bases sitting between them. The CDR3 loop spans 15 amino acids. Germline V gene sequence: CDR1 MNHNS, CDR2 SASEGT. CDR3 residues: CASTLTDTNTGELFF. The DNA for the CDR3 is TGTGCCAGCACCCTAACCGATACGAACACCGGGGAGCTGTTTTTT.

Only a few counts were recorded for this clonotype. The gene calls are TRBV5-6 and TRBJ2-7; possible D gene TRBD2, 5 bases. V dropped 0 bases and J dropped 5 bases, with 12 bases sitting between them. Germline V lookup: CDR1 SGHDT, CDR2 YYEEEE. There are 14 residues in the CDR3. The DNA of the CDR3 is TGTGCCAGCAGCTTGGTACCGGGAACCGACGAGCAGTACTTC. As protein: CASSLVPGTDEQYF.

This clonotype was counted only a few times. The J gene is TRBJ1-2, the V gene TRBV6-2 or TRBV6-3; D is ambiguous. This CDR3 is 13 amino acids long. CDR1 MNHEY and CDR2 SVGEGT come from the germline V gene. Trimming cost V 6 bases and J 8 bases, with 16 bases left between them. The CDR3 sequence is CASSLNQVIGYTF. In DNA form, the CDR3 reads TGTGCCAGCAGCCTCAACCAGGTTATCGGCTACACCTTC.

This clonotype has at least ten counts. The CDR3 loop is CASSLQGLTDTQYF. CDR3 DNA sequence: TGTGCCAGCAGCCTACAGGGACTAACAGATACGCAGTATTTT. This chain uses TRBV3-1 with TRBJ2-3; D may be TRBD2 (7 bases). V lost 4 bases and J 3 bases, leaving 11 bases between the germline ends. CDR1 is LGHDT, CDR2 YNNKEL, per germline (reference sequence). This CDR3 region has 14 residues.

This clonotype was detected ten times or more. The CDR3 loop reads CASSLRRGEQFF. The CDR3 bases are TGTGCCAGCAGCCTCCGGCGGGGTGAGCAGTTCTTC. The chain carries TRBV9 and TRBJ2-1, with D perhaps TRBD2 (6 bases). Germline values: CDR1 SGDLS, CDR2 YYNGEE. CDR3 length equals 12 residues. V was clipped by 4 bases and J by 9 bases, with 11 bases between them.

V is TRBV29-1 and J is TRBJ2-3; the D is unclear. Trimming cost V 0 bases and J 4 bases, with 14 bases left between them. Germline V CDR1 and CDR2: SQVTM, ANQGSEA. This CDR3 is 15 amino acids long. This CDR3 is CSVEDPFQWADTQYF. The CDR3 region has the DNA TGCAGCGTTGAAGATCCCTTCCAGTGGGCAGATACGCAGTATTTT.

This clonotype was picked up many times. V is TRBV20-1 and J is TRBJ2-1, with 9 positions matching TRBD2. This CDR3 has 13 amino acids. V trimming: 5 bases; J trimming: 9 bases; junction bases outside the gene matches: 8. Germline V CDR1 and CDR2: DFQATT, SNEGSKA (reference sequence). This chain's CDR3 is CSAFRAGGREQFF. The CDR3, as DNA: TGCAGTGCTTTCCGAGCGGGGGGCCGTGAGCAGTTCTTC.

The gene calls are TRBV11-1 and TRBJ2-1; TRBD1 matches 9 bases. The germline gives CDR1 SGHAT, CDR2 FQDESV (reference sequence). Germline trimming cut 4 bases from V and 5 bases from J; bases unmatched to any gene: 12. The length of the CDR3 is 17 residues. CDR3 sequence: CASSSPRDRETNNEQFF. The DNA of the CDR3 is TGTGCCAGCAGCTCCCCGCGGGACAGGGAGACGAACAATGAGCAGTTCTTC.

The rearrangement links TRBV3-1 to TRBJ2-7, with D possibly TRBD2 on 7 matching bases. Germline V CDR1 and CDR2: LGHDT, YNNKEL (reference sequence). V was pared by 6 bases and J by 2 bases, with 14 bases between. The CDR3 spans 14 residues. The CDR3 is CASRRGGGPYEQYF. The CDR3 DNA follows: TGTGCCAGCAGGCGAGGGGGAGGGCCCTACGAGCAGTACTTC.

The gene calls are TRBV21-1 and TRBJ1-5; whether TRBD1, the table's D call, matches the DNA was not checked. TRBV21-1 is a pseudogene locus. The CDR3 extends over 12 amino acids. The CDR3 loop reads CASSKGAEPQHF. CDR3 nucleotides: TGTGCCAGCAGCAAAGGGGCGGAGCCCCAGCATTTT.

This clonotype was recorded at least ten times. The rearrangement joins TRBV5-1 to TRBJ2-5; D assignment may be TRBD1 or TRBD2 (5 bases each). The germline V gene has CDR1 SGHRS and CDR2 YFSETQ. The CDR3 runs 16 residues. V lost 4 bases and J lost 5, with 21 bases in between. CDR3 nucleotide sequence: TGCGCCAGCAGCCTTTGGGACGACCTAGGAATGGAGACCCAGTACTTC. Translation gives CASSLWDDLGMETQYF.

This clonotype came up a few times. The V and J genes are TRBV15 and TRBJ1-2; no definite D call. Trimming cost V 1 base and J 8 bases, with 14 bases left between them. Germline V CDR1 and CDR2: LNHNV, YYDKDF (reference sequence). The CDR3 consists of 14 residues. CDR3 amino acids: CATSRVNRPTGYTF. The DNA for the CDR3 is TGTGCCACCAGCAGAGTGAATCGGCCAACGGGCTACACCTTC.